This T cell receptor beta chain was identified during a study of T-cell memory formation after mild COVID-19. Constant-segment-primed 5'RACE gave TCR alpha and TCR beta cDNA libraries with sample barcodes and UMIs. TCRdb ran MiXCR on the 5' RACE reads and lists one entry per CDR3 protein. The sample gives roughly 400,000 distinct CDR3 sequences, about a sixth of which show up once; under 25% is in the top ten. Trimming removed 6 bases from V and 9 bases from J; junction bases left unmatched: 5. This CDR3 has 11 residues. From germline, CDR1 is SQVTM and CDR2 ANQGSEA. Sample: PBMCs or a T cell subset sorted from them (not recorded which). V usage is TRBV29-1 and J usage is TRBJ1-1; 9 bases match TRBD1. This TCR came from a man aged 18 to 35 who had mild COVID-19 (a few samples of this study predate the infection). Cell type and time point are not known. In DNA, the CDR3 is TGCAGCGTGACTGGGACAGGGCAAGCTTTCTTT. It is translated as CSVTGTGQAFF. The full variable domain, in which reference TRBV29-1 and TRBJ1-1 provide the parts outside the CDR3, is SAVISQKPSRDICQRGTSLTIQCQVDSQVTMMFWYRQQPGQSLTLIATANQGSEATYESGFVIDKFPISRPNLTFSTLTVSNMSPEDSSIYLCSVTGTGQAFFGQGTRLTVV.